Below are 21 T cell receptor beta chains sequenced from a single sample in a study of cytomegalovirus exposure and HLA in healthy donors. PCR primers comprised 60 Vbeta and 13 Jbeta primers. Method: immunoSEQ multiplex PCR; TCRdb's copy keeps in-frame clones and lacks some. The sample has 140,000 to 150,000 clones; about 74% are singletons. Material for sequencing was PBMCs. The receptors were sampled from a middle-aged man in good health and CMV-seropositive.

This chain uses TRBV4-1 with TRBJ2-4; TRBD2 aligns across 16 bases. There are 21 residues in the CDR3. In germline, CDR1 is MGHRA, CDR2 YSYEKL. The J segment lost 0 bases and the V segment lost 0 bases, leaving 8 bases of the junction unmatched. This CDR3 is CASSQDGTSGRAYLAKNIQYF. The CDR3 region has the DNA TGCGCCAGCAGCCAAGATGGGACTAGCGGGAGGGCCTACCTAGCCAAAAACATTCAGTACTTC.

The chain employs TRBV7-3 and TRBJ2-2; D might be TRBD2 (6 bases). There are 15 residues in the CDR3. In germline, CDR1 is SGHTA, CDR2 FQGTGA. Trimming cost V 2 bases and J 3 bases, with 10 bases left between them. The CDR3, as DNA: TGTGCCAGCAGCTTATCAGGCGGGGACACCGGGGAGCTGTTTTTT. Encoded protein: CASSLSGGDTGELFF.

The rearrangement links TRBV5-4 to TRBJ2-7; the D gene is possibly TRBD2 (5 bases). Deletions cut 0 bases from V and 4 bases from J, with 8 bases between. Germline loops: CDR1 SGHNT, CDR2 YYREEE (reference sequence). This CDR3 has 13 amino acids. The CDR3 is CASSLAGLYEQYF. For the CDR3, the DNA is TGTGCCAGCAGCTTGGCCGGACTTTACGAGCAGTACTTC.

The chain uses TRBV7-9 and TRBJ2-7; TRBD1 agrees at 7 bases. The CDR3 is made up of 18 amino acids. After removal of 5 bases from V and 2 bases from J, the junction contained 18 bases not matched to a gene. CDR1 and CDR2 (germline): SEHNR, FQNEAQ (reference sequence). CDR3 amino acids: CASSPPARDSPDPYEQYF. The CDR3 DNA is TGTGCCAGCAGCCCCCCTGCCAGGGACAGTCCGGATCCCTACGAGCAGTACTTC.

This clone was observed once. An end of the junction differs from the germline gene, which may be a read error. In nucleotides, the CDR3 is TGTTCCAGCAGCCCTAGCGGGAGTAGGTCCTACGAGCAGTACTTC. Translating gives CSSSPSGSRSYEQYF. The chain uses TRBV7-3 and TRBJ2-7; 10 nucleotides agree with TRBD2. The germline CDR1 and CDR2 sequences are SGHTA and FQGTGA. CDR3 length: 15 amino acids.

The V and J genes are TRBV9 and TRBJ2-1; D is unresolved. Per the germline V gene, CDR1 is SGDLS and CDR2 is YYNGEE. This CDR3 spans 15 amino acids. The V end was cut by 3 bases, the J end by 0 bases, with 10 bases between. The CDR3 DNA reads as TGTGCCAGCAGCGCCGCAGGTAGCTCCTACAATGAGCAGTTCTTC. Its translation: CASSAAGSSYNEQFF.

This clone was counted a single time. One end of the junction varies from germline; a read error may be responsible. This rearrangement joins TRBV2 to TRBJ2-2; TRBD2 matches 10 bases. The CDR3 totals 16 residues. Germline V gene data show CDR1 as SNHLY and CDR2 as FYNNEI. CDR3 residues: CASRRRTSGNIGELFF. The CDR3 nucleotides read TGTGCCAGCAGACGGAGAACTAGCGGGAACATCGGGGAGCTGTTTTTT.

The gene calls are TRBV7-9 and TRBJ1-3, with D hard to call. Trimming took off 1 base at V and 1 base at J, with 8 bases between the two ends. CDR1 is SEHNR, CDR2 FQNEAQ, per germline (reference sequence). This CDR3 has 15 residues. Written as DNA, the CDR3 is TGTGCCAGCAGCTTAGACGGTTTATCTGGAAACACCATATATTTT. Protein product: CASSLDGLSGNTIYF. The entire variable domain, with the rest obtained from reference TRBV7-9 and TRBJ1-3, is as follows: DTGVSQNPRHKITKRGQNVTFRCDPISEHNRLYWYRQTLGQGPEFLTYFQNEAQLEKSRLLSDRFSAERPKGSFSTLEIQRTEQGDSAMYLCASSLDGLSGNTIYFGEGSWLTVV.

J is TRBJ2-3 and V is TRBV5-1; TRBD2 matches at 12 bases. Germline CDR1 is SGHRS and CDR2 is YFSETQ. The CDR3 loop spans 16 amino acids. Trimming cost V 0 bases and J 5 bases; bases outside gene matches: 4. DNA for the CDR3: TGCGCCAGCAGCTTGGCCGGACTAGCGGGGATAGATACGCAGTATTTT. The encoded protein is CASSLAGLAGIDTQYF.

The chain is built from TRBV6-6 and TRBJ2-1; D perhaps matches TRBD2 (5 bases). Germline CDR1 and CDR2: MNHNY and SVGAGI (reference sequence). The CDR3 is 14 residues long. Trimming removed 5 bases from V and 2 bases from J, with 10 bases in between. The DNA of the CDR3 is TGTGCCAGCAGTCCCGGACTGACCTACAATGAGCAGTTCTTC. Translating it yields CASSPGLTYNEQFF.

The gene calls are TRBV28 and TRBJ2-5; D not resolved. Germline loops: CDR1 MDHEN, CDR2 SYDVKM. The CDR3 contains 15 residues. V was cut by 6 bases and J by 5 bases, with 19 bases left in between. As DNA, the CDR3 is TGTGCCAGCAGCCCCGGGTCTCTCGGCCGGGAGACCCAGTACTTC. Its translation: CASSPGSLGRETQYF.

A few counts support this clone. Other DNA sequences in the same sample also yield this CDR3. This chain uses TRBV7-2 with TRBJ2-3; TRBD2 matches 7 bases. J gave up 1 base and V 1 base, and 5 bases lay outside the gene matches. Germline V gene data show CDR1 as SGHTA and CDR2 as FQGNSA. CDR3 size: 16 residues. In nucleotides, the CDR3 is TGTGCCAGCAGCTTAGTAGGGCTAGCGGGCACAGATACGCAGTATTTT. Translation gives CASSLVGLAGTDTQYF.

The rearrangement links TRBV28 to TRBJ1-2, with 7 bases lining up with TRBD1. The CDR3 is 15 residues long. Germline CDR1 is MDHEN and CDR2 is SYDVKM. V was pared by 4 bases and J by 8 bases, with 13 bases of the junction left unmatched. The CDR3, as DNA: TGTGCCAGCAGTTCCCCCACTCTAGGGGGCTACGGCTACACCTTC. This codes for CASSSPTLGGYGYTF.

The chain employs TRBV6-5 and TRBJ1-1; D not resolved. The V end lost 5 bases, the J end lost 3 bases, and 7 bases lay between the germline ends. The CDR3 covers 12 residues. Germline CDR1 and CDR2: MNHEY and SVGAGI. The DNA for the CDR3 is TGTGCCAGCAGTCGACTCGACACTGAAGCTTTCTTT. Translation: CASSRLDTEAFF.

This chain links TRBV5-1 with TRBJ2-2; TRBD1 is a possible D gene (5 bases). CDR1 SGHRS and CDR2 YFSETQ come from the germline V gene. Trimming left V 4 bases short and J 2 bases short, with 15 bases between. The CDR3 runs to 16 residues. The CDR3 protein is CASSPQGSYNTGELFF. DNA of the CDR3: TGCGCCAGCAGCCCCCAGGGTTCTTATAACACCGGGGAGCTGTTTTTT. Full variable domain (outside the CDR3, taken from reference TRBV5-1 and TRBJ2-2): KAGVTQTPRYLIKTRGQQVTLSCSPISGHRSVSWYQQTPGQGLQFLFEYFSETQRNKGNFPGRFSGRQFSNSRSEMNVSTLELGDSALYLCASSPQGSYNTGELFFGEGSRLTVL.

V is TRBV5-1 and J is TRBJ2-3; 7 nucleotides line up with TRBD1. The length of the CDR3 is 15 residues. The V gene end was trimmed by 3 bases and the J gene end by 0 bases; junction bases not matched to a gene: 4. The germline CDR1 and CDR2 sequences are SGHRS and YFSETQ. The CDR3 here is CASSSGTASTDTQYF. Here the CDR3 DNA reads TGCGCCAGCAGCTCCGGGACAGCTAGCACAGATACGCAGTATTTT.

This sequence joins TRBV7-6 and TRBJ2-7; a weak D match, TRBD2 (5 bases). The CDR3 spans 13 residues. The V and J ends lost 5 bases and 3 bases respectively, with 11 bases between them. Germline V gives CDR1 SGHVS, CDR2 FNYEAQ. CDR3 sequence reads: CASSPGAGYEQYF. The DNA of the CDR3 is TGTGCCAGCAGCCCCGGTGCGGGCTACGAGCAGTACTTC. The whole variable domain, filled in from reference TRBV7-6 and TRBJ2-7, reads GAGVSQSPRYKVTKRGQDVALRCDPISGHVSLYWYRQALGQGPEFLTYFNYEAQQDKSGLPNDRFSAERPEGSISTLTIQRTEQRDSAMYRCASSPGAGYEQYFGPGTRLTVT.

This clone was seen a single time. CDR3 sequence: CASSLWGVNQPQHF. The CDR3 nucleotides read TGTGCCAGCAGCTTGTGGGGGGTTAATCAGCCCCAGCATTTT. The chain has TRBV5-6 and TRBJ1-5; possible D gene TRBD1, 5 bases. CDR3 length equals 14 residues. Germline V CDR1 and CDR2: SGHDT, YYEEEE. Deletions cut 1 base from V and 4 bases from J, with 9 bases between.

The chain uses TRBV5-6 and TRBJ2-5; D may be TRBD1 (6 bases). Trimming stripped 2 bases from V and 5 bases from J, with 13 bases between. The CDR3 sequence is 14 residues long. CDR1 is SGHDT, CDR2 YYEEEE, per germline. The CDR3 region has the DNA TGTGCCAGCAGCTTTTGGGGGCCGGGGGAGACCCAGTACTTC. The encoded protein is CASSFWGPGETQYF.

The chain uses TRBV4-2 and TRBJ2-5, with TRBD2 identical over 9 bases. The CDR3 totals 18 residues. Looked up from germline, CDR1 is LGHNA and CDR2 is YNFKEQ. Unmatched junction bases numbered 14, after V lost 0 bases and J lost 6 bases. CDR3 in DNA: TGTGCCAGCAGCCAAGATCTCTTGTCTAGCGGGAAGGGTCAGACCCAGTACTTC. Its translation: CASSQDLLSSGKGQTQYF.

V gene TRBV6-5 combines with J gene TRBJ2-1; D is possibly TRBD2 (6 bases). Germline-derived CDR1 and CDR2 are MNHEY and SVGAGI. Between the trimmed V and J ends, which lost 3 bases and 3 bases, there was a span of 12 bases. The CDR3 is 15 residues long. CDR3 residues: CASSYMGGFYNEQFF. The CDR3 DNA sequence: TGTGCCAGCAGTTATATGGGAGGTTTCTACAATGAGCAGTTCTTC.